This TCR beta chain is drawn from a study of blood T cell repertoires in COVID-19. The wider study: Spain, Italy and the United States supplied samples that represented acute and convalescent COVID-19.

The germline CDR1 and CDR2 sequences are KGHSH and LQKENI. V gave up 3 bases and J gave up 5 bases, with 10 bases separating them. The CDR3 contains 13 residues. Only in-frame clones appear in the TCRdb table, and some are missing; sequencing was by immunoSEQ multiplex PCR. The sample has under 300,000 clones; about 90% are singletons. The cohort comprised adults aged roughly 18 to 95 years residing in under 25 US areas. Categorization into cohorts depended on clinical history that participants reported. V usage is TRBV18 and J usage is TRBJ2-5; D remains unclear. The source is a middle-aged woman with acute COVID-19. Sequencing was carried out using PBMCs or T cells enriched from blood (not recorded which). The CDR3 reads CASSPGERETQYF. CDR3 nucleotide sequence: TGTGCCAGCTCACCGGGCGAAAGGGAGACCCAGTACTTC.